This entry lists 3 T cell receptor beta chains sequenced from one sample in a study of blood T cell repertoires in COVID-19 (dated by TCRdb to 2018 to 2021). The method was the immunoSEQ multiplex PCR assay. TCRdb's version of the immuneACCESS table is confined to in-frame rearrangements and falls short of the full clone set. An unresolved V gene accounts for under half of the shortfall where checked; the remainder is of unknown origin. The sample table records over 150,000 clones; 83% of these occur just once. Jointly, the top ten make up about 8.3% of the sample. The material sequenced was peripheral blood. The receptors stem from an older woman with COVID-19, enrolled during active disease.

The chain recombines TRBV28 with TRBJ2-7, with TRBD2 matching over 8 bases. CDR3 size: 17 residues. Germline CDR1 MDHEN, CDR2 SYDVKM. The V segment lost 0 bases and the J segment 1 base; nucleotides outside the gene matches: 8. CDR3 residues: CASSLWGSGSTSYEQYF. Written as DNA, the CDR3 is TGTGCCAGCAGTTTATGGGGGAGCGGGAGTACGTCCTACGAGCAGTACTTC. Filled out from reference TRBV28 and TRBJ2-7, the complete variable domain reads DVKVTQSSRYLVKRTGEKVFLECVQDMDHENMFWYRQDPGLGLRLIYFSYDVKMKEKGDIPEGYSVSREKKERFSLILESASTNQTSMYLCASSLWGSGSTSYEQYFGPGTRLTVT.

The chain has TRBV4-3 and TRBJ2-3; weak D call: TRBD1 (5 bases). CDR1 is LGHNA and CDR2 is YSLEER in the germline V gene. The CDR3 length is 15 residues. V dropped 0 bases and J dropped 4 bases, with 11 bases sitting between them. The DNA for the CDR3 is TGCGCCAGCAGCCAAGAAGGGGTTCAGGCAGATACGCAGTATTTT. This sequence encodes CASSQEGVQADTQYF.

This sequence joins TRBV27 and TRBJ2-7; D is possibly TRBD1 (5 bases). CDR3 length: 13 amino acids. V was pared by 6 bases and J by 0 bases, with 9 bases between. The V gene's germline CDR1 is MNHEY and CDR2 SMNVEV (reference sequence). CDR3 amino acids: CASSSTASYEQYF. The DNA of the CDR3 is TGTGCCAGCAGCTCGACAGCCTCCTACGAGCAGTACTTC.